The 27 T cell receptor beta chains below were found in one sample sequenced in a study of Graves' ophthalmopathy and Graves' hyperthyroidism. Scientists amplified the TCR beta CDR3 regions from RNA transcripts. HTBI-primed RT-PCR formed the first round, and a multiplex PCR formed the second. TCRdb used MiXCR to reprocess the multiplex PCR reads, holding one entry per CDR3 protein. The profile covers about 1.1 million distinct CDR3 sequences, with about two fifths appearing a single time and around 10% taken by the ten largest. Material: peripheral blood or thyroid tissue (not recorded which). The receptor source for this set is an adult man with Graves' hyperthyroidism.

To note about this clonotype: A much larger clone sits a single nucleotide away, making a read error possible. The chain is built from TRBV20-1 and TRBJ2-7, with a tentative D call TRBD1 (6 bases). Germline CDR1 and CDR2: DFQATT and SNEGSKA (reference sequence). The CDR3 is 12 residues long. Trimming took 5 bases from V and 3 from J, leaving 11 bases between them. The DNA of the CDR3 is TGCAGTGCTGGGCACAGGGACTACGAGCAGTACTTC. It translates to CSAGHRDYEQYF.

The rearrangement links TRBV29-1 to TRBJ2-5; a possible D gene is TRBD1 (6 bases). V lost 6 bases, J lost 5 bases, and 10 bases lay in between. This CDR3 has 11 residues. Germline V lookup: CDR1 SQVTM, CDR2 ANQGSEA. The CDR3: CSVTGSETQYF. The DNA of the CDR3 is TGCAGCGTGACAGGCTCGGAGACCCAGTACTTC.

This chain connects TRBV7-6 to TRBJ2-5; weak D call: TRBD2 (7 bases). From germline, CDR1 is SGHVS and CDR2 FNYEAQ. This CDR3 has 15 amino acids. Trimming cost V 4 bases and J 5 bases, with 17 bases left between them. The CDR3 DNA sequence: TGTGCCAGCAGCTATTATGGGGGGGCCCTGGAGACCCAGTACTTC. Its translation is CASSYYGGALETQYF.

This clonotype was observed many times. The chain has TRBV25-1 and TRBJ1-2; D is ambiguous. The germline CDR1 and CDR2 sequences are MGHDK and SYGVNS. With 3 bases removed from V and 5 bases from J, the gap between germline ends came to 7 bases. This CDR3 comprises 12 residues. In DNA form, the CDR3 reads TGTGCCAGCAGTGAGTGGGGTTATGGCTACACCTTC. Its protein is CASSEWGYGYTF.

The genes are TRBV7-6 and TRBJ2-5; perhaps TRBD2 as D (6 bases). The germline V gene has CDR1 SGHVS and CDR2 FNYEAQ. CDR3 length: 15 residues. With 9 bases removed from V and 5 bases from J, the gap between germline ends came to 22 bases. The CDR3, as DNA: TGTGCCAGTAGTACCCGTCACGGAGGGGCCGAGACCCAGTACTTC. Translating it yields CASSTRHGGAETQYF.

This clonotype was counted at least ten times. This chain uses TRBV7-8 with TRBJ2-2; the match to TRBD1 covers 10 bases. This CDR3 has 15 amino acids. Germline-derived CDR1 and CDR2 are SGHVS and FQNEAQ. V lost 5 bases, J lost 6 bases, and 6 bases stayed unmatched. The CDR3 DNA follows: TGTGCCAGCAGCCGCCGGGACAGGGGTGCCGGGGAGCTGTTTTTT. Its protein is CASSRRDRGAGELFF.

In its sample, this clonotype was seen many times. This CDR3 reads CASSDQTSPRTGVFGETQYF. The CDR3 nucleotides are TGTGCCAGCAGCGACCAAACATCTCCGAGGACAGGGGTATTTGGAGAGACCCAGTACTTC. J is TRBJ2-5 and V is TRBV9, with 9 bases matching TRBD1. CDR3 length: 20 amino acids. V shed 3 bases and J 4 bases; nucleotides not matched to a gene: 22. Per the germline V gene, CDR1 is SGDLS and CDR2 is YYNGEE.

This clonotype was seen ten or more times. This chain links TRBV12-3 or TRBV12-4 with TRBJ1-1, with D tentatively TRBD1 (6 bases). The CDR3 extends over 13 amino acids. Trimming removed 5 bases from V and 5 bases from J, with 12 bases in between. CDR3 DNA: TGTGCCAGCAGTACAGGGTATGGGACTGAAGCTTTCTTT. Translation gives CASSTGYGTEAFF.

This clonotype was counted ten times or more. The chain uses TRBV10-3 and TRBJ2-7, with TRBD2 matching over 10 bases. The junction had 7 bases not matched to a gene; V was cut back by 6 bases and J by 2 bases. The CDR3 is made up of 15 amino acids. Germline CDR1 reads ENHRY; CDR2 reads SYGVKD. The CDR3 loop is CAIRKAGTSAYEQYF. CDR3 sequence (DNA): TGTGCCATCAGGAAGGCCGGGACTAGCGCCTACGAGCAGTACTTC.

The chain couples TRBV7-9 to TRBJ2-7; TRBD2 agrees at 8 bases. The V gene's germline CDR1 is SEHNR and CDR2 FQNEAQ (reference sequence). J lost 0 bases, V lost 5 bases, and 6 bases had no gene match. The CDR3 spans 15 residues. CDR3 bases: TGTGCCAGCAGCCCCTCTAGCGGGCCCTCCTACGAGCAGTACTTC. It is translated as CASSPSSGPSYEQYF.

The chain links TRBV28 to TRBJ2-5, with D hard to call. Germline loops: CDR1 MDHEN, CDR2 SYDVKM. The CDR3 has 12 amino acids. V gave up 8 bases and J gave up 4 bases, with 11 bases separating them. The CDR3 DNA reads as TGTGCCAGCGAAAAGAGAGGAGAGACCCAGTACTTC. Translation: CASEKRGETQYF. The full variable domain, its missing parts supplied by reference TRBV28 and TRBJ2-5, is DVKVTQSSRYLVKRTGEKVFLECVQDMDHENMFWYRQDPGLGLRLIYFSYDVKMKEKGDIPEGYSVSREKKERFSLILESASTNQTSMYLCASEKRGETQYFGPGTRLLVL.

This clonotype was detected many times. This chain links TRBV2 with TRBJ1-5, with 11 bases aligning to TRBD1. With 6 bases clipped from V and 5 bases from J, the junction kept 9 bases outside the gene matches. Germline assignment: CDR1 SNHLY and CDR2 FYNNEI. The CDR3 length is 16 residues. The chain's CDR3 is CASSRTGGGLYQPQHF. CDR3 nucleotide sequence: TGTGCCAGCAGCAGGACAGGGGGCGGATTATATCAGCCCCAGCATTTT.

The chain combines TRBV6-2 or TRBV6-3 with TRBJ1-2, with D perhaps TRBD1 (5 bases). CDR3 size: 13 residues. The V and J ends lost 6 bases and 3 bases respectively, with 11 bases between them. From germline, CDR1 is MNHEY and CDR2 SVGEGT. For the CDR3, the DNA is TGTGCCAGCAGGCCATCGGGGGACTATGGCTACACCTTC. Its protein is CASRPSGDYGYTF.

This rearrangement joins TRBV14 to TRBJ1-1; no firm D call. V was shortened by 4 bases and J by 4 bases, with 16 bases between the two germline ends. This CDR3 spans 15 amino acids. Germline assignment: CDR1 SGHDN and CDR2 FVKESK. The CDR3 DNA reads as TGTGCCAGCAGCCCCCCGACAAGGTATAGCACTGAAGCTTTCTTT. Residues: CASSPPTRYSTEAFF.

This clonotype was counted ten times or more. This chain links TRBV7-6 with TRBJ2-7; D perhaps matches TRBD2 (6 bases). The germline CDR1 and CDR2 sequences are SGHVS and FNYEAQ. CDR3 length equals 14 residues. The V end was cut by 5 bases, the J end by 6 bases, with 17 bases between. The CDR3 spells CASSLSGGVSEQYF. As DNA, the CDR3 is TGTGCCAGCAGCCTTTCCGGCGGGGTGTCCGAGCAGTACTTC.

This clonotype was seen only a few times. The chain has TRBV5-1 and TRBJ1-2; 8 nucleotides align to TRBD1. Germline V gene data show CDR1 as SGHRS and CDR2 as YFSETQ. Unmatched junction bases numbered 16, after V lost 0 bases and J lost 6 bases. The CDR3 has 18 residues. DNA of the CDR3: TGCGCCAGCAGCTTGGTATCCTCATCCTTCAACAGGGGGGATGGCTACACCTTC. Translation: CASSLVSSSFNRGDGYTF.

Points on this clonotype: This may come from a read error, since a much larger clone is one base off. The chain employs TRBV4-1 and TRBJ1-5; tentatively, D is TRBD1 (5 bases). The ends were cut back, 1 base at V and 6 bases at J, with 16 bases in the middle. This CDR3 contains 16 residues. Germline CDR1 MGHRA, CDR2 YSYEKL. CDR3 nucleotide sequence: TGCGCCAGCAGCCAAGGGATCGGGCAGGGAAGTCAGCCCCAGCATTTT. Its protein product is CASSQGIGQGSQPQHF.

This clonotype was seen ten or more times. V and J are TRBV20-1 and TRBJ2-5, with a weak D call TRBD2 (5 bases). This CDR3 has 14 residues. Trimming removed 0 bases at V and 9 bases at J, with 17 bases between. Germline-derived CDR1 and CDR2 are DFQATT and SNEGSKA (reference sequence). CDR3 region: CSARDWQGIGAQYF. The DNA for the CDR3 is TGCAGTGCTAGAGATTGGCAAGGGATCGGGGCCCAGTACTTC.

This chain links TRBV9 with TRBJ1-2; tentatively, D is TRBD1 (5 bases). V was clipped by 3 bases and J by 3 bases, with 21 bases between them. Germline CDR1 reads SGDLS; CDR2 reads YYNGEE. There are 17 residues in the CDR3. CDR3 nucleotide sequence: TGTGCCAGCAGCGGATCCCGGGACGGGTGGAAGGACTATGGCTACACCTTC. Protein: CASSGSRDGWKDYGYTF.

This clonotype was seen more than once but under ten times. The junction departs from germline at one end; a sequencing error may be responsible. The gene calls are TRBV10-2 and TRBJ1-3; possible D gene TRBD1, 5 bases. Germline V gene data show CDR1 as WSHSY and CDR2 as SAAADI. This CDR3 is built from 17 residues. This CDR3 is CASSPRDGAFSGNTIYF. In nucleotides, the CDR3 is TGTGCCAGCAGCCCCCGGGACGGAGCCTTCTCTGGAAACACCATATATTTT.

This clonotype was found many times. The chain carries TRBV7-8 and TRBJ1-6, with D possibly matching TRBD1 (6 bases). The CDR3 spans 17 residues. V was pared by 6 bases and J by 0 bases, with 15 bases between. The germline V gene encodes CDR1 SGHVS and CDR2 FQNEAQ. DNA for the CDR3: TGTGCCAGCAGGAATCCACAGGGCAGCTCCTATAATTCACCCCTCCACTTT. This translates into CASRNPQGSSYNSPLHF.

This chain connects TRBV10-3 to TRBJ1-1, with TRBD1 identical over 11 bases. Trimming cost V 6 bases and J 11 bases; bases outside gene matches: 5. This CDR3 region has 12 residues. The germline gives CDR1 ENHRY, CDR2 SYGVKD. CDR3 loop: CAIRGTGGTAFF. CDR3 DNA: TGTGCCATCAGAGGGACAGGGGGTACCGCTTTCTTT.

This clonotype was seen repeatedly, ten times or more. CDR3 protein: CATTLQNTEAFF. The CDR3 nucleotides read TGTGCCACCACCCTACAGAACACTGAAGCTTTCTTT. The rearrangement links TRBV2 to TRBJ1-1; D gene unclear. Germline V gene data show CDR1 as SNHLY and CDR2 as FYNNEI. Trimming took off 10 bases at V and 1 base at J, with 10 bases between the two ends. CDR3 size: 12 residues.

CDR3 nucleotide sequence: TGTGCCAGCAGCTCCCGAGCGGGAACCTACGAGCAGTACTTC. Protein product: CASSSRAGTYEQYF. The gene calls are TRBV7-9 and TRBJ2-7; 7 bases are a match to TRBD2. V shed 4 bases and J 2 bases; nucleotides not matched to a gene: 5. The CDR3 totals 14 residues. Per the germline V gene, CDR1 is SEHNR and CDR2 is FQNEAQ (reference sequence).

The chain links TRBV5-8 to TRBJ1-5; D gene uncertain. Trimming shortened V by 0 bases and J by 7 bases, and 11 bases separated the two germline ends. This CDR3 is 14 amino acids long. Germline-derived CDR1 and CDR2 are SGHTS and YDEGEE. CDR3 DNA: TGTGCCAGCAGCTTGGTACCGACGGGGCAGCCCCAGCATTTT. This gives the protein CASSLVPTGQPQHF.

This clonotype was seen many times. The rearrangement uses TRBV7-9 and TRBJ2-5, with a possible D match to TRBD2 (5 bases). This CDR3 has 15 residues. V was trimmed by 3 bases and J by 1 base, leaving 12 bases between them. CDR1 SEHNR and CDR2 FQNEAQ come from the germline V gene (reference sequence). The DNA for the CDR3 is TGTGCCAGCAGCTTTGGTGAGGGTAGCCAAGAGACCCAGTACTTC. Its protein product is CASSFGEGSQETQYF.

Worth noting for this clonotype: This clone may be a read error of a much larger clone one base away. The CDR3 does not end in the conserved phenylalanine or tryptophan, so this is likely a read error. This rearrangement joins TRBV7-6 to TRBJ1-1; unclear D gene. CDR1 and CDR2 (germline): SGHVS, FNYEAQ. The CDR3 is 17 residues long. Trimming cost V 1 base and J 0 bases, with 15 bases left between them. CDR3 bases: TGTGCCAGCAGCTTAGTCCCAAAGCGGGAGCTGAACACTGAAGCTTTCCTT. As protein: CASSLVPKRELNTEAFL.